This TCR beta chain originates from a study of OX40 agonist ivuxolimab in advanced cancers. The overall study: Ivuxolimab is an agonistic anti-OX40 (CD134) antibody, and patients were treated with it. Partial responses occurred in three patients (one hepatocellular carcinoma, two cutaneous melanoma).

The data were produced by immunoSEQ multiplex PCR, yet TCRdb's version contains in-frame clones alone and is incomplete. Of more than 50,000 clones listed, 90% to 95% are singletons. Germline CDR1 is MNHEY and CDR2 is SMNVEV (reference sequence). This CDR3 has 14 residues. V lost 0 bases and J lost 6, with 10 bases in between. This TCR was recovered from an adult with an advanced solid tumor such as melanoma, head and neck, liver or kidney cancer. This chain uses TRBV27 with TRBJ2-3; perhaps TRBD1 as D (5 bases). Sequenced material: CD4+ or CD8+ T cells sorted from blood, taken in a trial of the OX40 agonist ivuxolimab. In DNA form, the CDR3 reads TGTGCCAGCAGTTTATCCAGGGCCCCGGATACGCAGTATTTT. It is translated as CASSLSRAPDTQYF.